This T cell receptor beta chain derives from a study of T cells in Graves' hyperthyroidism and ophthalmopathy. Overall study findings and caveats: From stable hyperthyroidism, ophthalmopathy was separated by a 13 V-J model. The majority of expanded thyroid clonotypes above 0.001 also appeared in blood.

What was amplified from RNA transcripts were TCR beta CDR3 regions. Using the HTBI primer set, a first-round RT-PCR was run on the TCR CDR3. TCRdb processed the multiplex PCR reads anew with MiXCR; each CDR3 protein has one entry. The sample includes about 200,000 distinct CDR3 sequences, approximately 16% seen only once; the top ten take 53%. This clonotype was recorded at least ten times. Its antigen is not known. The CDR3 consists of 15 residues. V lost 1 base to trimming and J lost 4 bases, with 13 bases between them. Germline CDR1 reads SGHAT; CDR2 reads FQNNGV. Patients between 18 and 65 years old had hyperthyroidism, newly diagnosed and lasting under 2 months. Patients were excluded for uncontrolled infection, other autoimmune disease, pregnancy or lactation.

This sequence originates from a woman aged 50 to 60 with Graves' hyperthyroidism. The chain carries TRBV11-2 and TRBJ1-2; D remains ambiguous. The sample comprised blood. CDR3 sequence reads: CASSLAQSLTYGYTF. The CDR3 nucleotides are TGTGCCAGCAGCTTAGCCCAGTCCCTTACCTATGGCTACACCTTC.